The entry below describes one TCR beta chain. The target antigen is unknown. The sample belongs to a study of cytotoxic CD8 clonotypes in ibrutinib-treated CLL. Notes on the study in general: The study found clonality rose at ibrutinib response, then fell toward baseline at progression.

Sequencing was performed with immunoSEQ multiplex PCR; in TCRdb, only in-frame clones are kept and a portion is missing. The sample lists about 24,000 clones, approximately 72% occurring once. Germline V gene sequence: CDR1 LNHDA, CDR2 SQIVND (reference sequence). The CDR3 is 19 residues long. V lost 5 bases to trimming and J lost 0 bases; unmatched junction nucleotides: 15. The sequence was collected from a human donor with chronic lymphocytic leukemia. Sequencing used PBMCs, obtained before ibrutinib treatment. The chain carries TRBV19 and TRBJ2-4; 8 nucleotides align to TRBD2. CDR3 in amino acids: CASSRLAGGAGVAKNIQYF. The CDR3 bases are TGTGCCAGTAGTCGTCTTGCGGGAGGTGCTGGTGTAGCCAAAAACATTCAGTACTTC.